This TCR beta chain stems from a study of shared clonotypes between healthy human individuals. Using immunoSEQ multiplex PCR, the repertoire was profiled, and TCRdb retains in-frame clones only, with some absent. The table has around 1,900,000 clones, around 93% seen once. V lost 1 base to trimming and J lost 6 bases, with 13 bases between them. The length of the CDR3 is 15 residues. CDR1 and CDR2 from the germline V gene are MDHEN and SYDVKM. CD8 cells regarded as naive lacked CD45RO, were positively chosen for CCR7, and omitted terminally differentiated effector memory CD45RA+ cells. The receptor was derived from a man between 18 and 35 years old in good health. Some clones in this sample may be carry-over from other donors' samples. The rearrangement links TRBV28 to TRBJ2-1; D gene uncertain. Sequenced: naive CD8+ T cells from PBMCs. CDR3 sequence reads: CASSLFSFLRNEQFF. The CDR3 bases are TGTGCCAGCAGTTTATTTAGCTTCCTCCGCAATGAGCAGTTCTTC.